This passage covers 21 T cell receptor beta chains from one sample sequenced in a study of regulatory T cells in long-lasting Graves disease. TCR beta libraries were built with iRepertoire HTBI primers and Arm-PCR of CDR3 regions. TCRdb processed the multiplex PCR reads anew with MiXCR; each CDR3 protein has one entry. The table has some 330,000 distinct CDR3 sequences, around 11% seen once; the top ten hold approximately 20%. The time point: newly diagnosed GD, antithyroid drugs for less than 3 months. PBMCs provided the RNA from which the TCR library was made. These sequences were also reported in another study, on T cells in Graves' hyperthyroidism and ophthalmopathy.

Here the sequenced sample was peripheral blood mononuclear cells (PBMCs), taken at new diagnosis, from a patient treated with antithyroid drugs. Source of these receptors: a woman under 30 with Graves disease.

This clonotype was observed many times. The CDR3 region has the DNA TGTGCCAGCAGCTCACACACAGTGAACACTGAAGCTTTCTTT. Encoded protein: CASSSHTVNTEAFF. V usage is TRBV13 and J usage is TRBJ1-1; D call uncertain. The germline CDR1 and CDR2 sequences are PRHDT and FYEKMQ (reference sequence). This CDR3 region has 14 residues. V was clipped by 4 bases and J by 0 bases, with 9 bases between them.

The chain joins TRBV7-9 to TRBJ2-1; D is uncertain. Germline CDR1 is SEHNR and CDR2 is FQNEAQ (reference sequence). V was trimmed by 8 bases and J by 9 bases, leaving 20 bases between them. This CDR3 has 14 residues. CDR3 region: CASGSFRRAIEQFF. CDR3 coding DNA: TGTGCCAGCGGTTCTTTTCGTCGGGCCATTGAGCAGTTCTTC.

The chain couples TRBV4-1 to TRBJ2-7; 14 bases agree with TRBD2. Germline V gives CDR1 MGHRA, CDR2 YSYEKL. This CDR3 spans 16 amino acids. The trim removed 2 bases at V and 5 bases at J, leaving 5 bases unmatched. The CDR3 sequence is CASSQRPGLAGDEQYF. DNA for the CDR3: TGCGCCAGCAGCCAACGACCGGGACTAGCGGGAGACGAGCAGTACTTC.

This clonotype has only a few counts. This chain joins TRBV5-6 and TRBJ2-7, with no clear D. Germline V gene sequence: CDR1 SGHDT, CDR2 YYEEEE. V was shortened by 5 bases and J by 0 bases, with 12 bases between the two germline ends. The CDR3 runs 14 residues. The CDR3 sequence is CASRSKGFSYEQYV. DNA of the CDR3: TGTGCCAGCAGGAGTAAGGGATTCTCCTACGAGCAGTACGTC.

This clonotype was seen repeatedly, ten times or more. The V gene is TRBV15, the J gene TRBJ2-2; the match to TRBD2 covers 13 bases. V trimming: 1 base; J trimming: 5 bases; junction bases outside the gene matches: 7. Germline assignment: CDR1 LNHNV and CDR2 YYDKDF (reference sequence). This CDR3 contains 18 residues. CDR3 DNA: TGTGCCACCAGCAGAGTTCAAGGACTAGCGGGAGCGACCGGGGAGCTGTTTTTT. Protein: CATSRVQGLAGATGELFF.

This clonotype was seen at least ten times. The V gene is TRBV7-8, the J gene TRBJ2-1; TRBD2 matches 9 bases. The CDR3 is made up of 17 amino acids. In germline, CDR1 is SGHVS, CDR2 FQNEAQ. The V segment lost 5 bases and the J segment 0 bases; nucleotides outside the gene matches: 8. CDR3 in DNA: TGTGCCAGCAGCATTAGTAGCGGGAGTCGCTCCTACAATGAGCAGTTCTTC. This encodes CASSISSGSRSYNEQFF. The full variable domain, in which reference TRBV7-8 and TRBJ2-1 provide the parts outside the CDR3, is GAGVSQSPRYKVAKRGQDVALRCDPISGHVSLFWYQQALGQGPEFLTYFQNEAQLDKSGLPSDRFFAERPEGSVSTLKIQRTQQEDSAVYLCASSISSGSRSYNEQFFGPGTRLTVL.

This clonotype was counted many times. The junction differs from germline at one of its ends, possibly a read error. The V and J genes are TRBV6-5 and TRBJ2-1, with unresolved D. The CDR3 contains 11 residues. Germline-derived CDR1 and CDR2 are MNHEY and SVGAGI. The CDR3 sequence: CASSYGKRVSF. The DNA for the CDR3 is TGTGCCAGCAGTTACGGCAAAAGGGTGTCCTTC.

This clonotype was found a few times. V is TRBV7-9 and J is TRBJ1-4; D is undetermined. CDR1 SEHNR and CDR2 FQNEAQ come from the germline V gene (reference sequence). CDR3 length: 14 amino acids. V shed 2 bases and J shed 3 bases, with 7 bases lying between them. CDR3 sequence reads: CASSLLHANEKLFF. In DNA, the CDR3 is TGTGCCAGCAGCTTATTACACGCTAATGAAAAACTGTTTTTT.

This clonotype was recorded many times. The chain carries TRBV11-2 and TRBJ2-7; D remains unclear. Germline CDR1 SGHAT, CDR2 FQNNGV. Trimming cost V 5 bases and J 0 bases, with 17 bases left between them. CDR3 size: 16 residues. DNA for the CDR3: TGTGCCAGCAGCAGCCAGCGACGTCCCAGCTCCTACGAGCAGTACTTC. It codes for CASSSQRRPSSYEQYF.

The table lists this clonotype with many counts. The gene calls are TRBV2 and TRBJ2-1; tentatively, D is TRBD1 or TRBD2 (5 bases each). Trimming took 4 bases from V and 9 from J, leaving 22 bases between them. Germline values: CDR1 SNHLY, CDR2 FYNNEI. There are 16 residues in the CDR3. CDR3 bases: TGTGCCAGCAGTGTTTTTAAGGGACCCATCACGGGTGAGCAGTTCTTC. Residues: CASSVFKGPITGEQFF.

This clonotype was seen at least ten times. V and J are TRBV28 and TRBJ2-3; D perhaps matches TRBD2 (5 bases). Trimming took off 3 bases at V and 3 bases at J, with 13 bases between the two ends. Germline CDR1 and CDR2: MDHEN and SYDVKM. This CDR3 has 15 residues. In DNA form, the CDR3 reads TGTGCCAGCAGTTTTCCCGGGGTGGTGACAGATACGCAGTATTTT. Its protein product is CASSFPGVVTDTQYF.

With regard to this clonotype: Possible read error: a much larger clone is one base away. The CDR3 sequence: CASSLSRIGEGEQFF. DNA for the CDR3: TGTGCCAGCAGCCTGTCTCGGATCGGCGAGGGCGAGCAGTTCTTC. The gene calls are TRBV7-9 and TRBJ2-1; tentative D call: TRBD2 (5 bases). V was clipped by 5 bases and J by 10 bases, with 21 bases between them. Germline CDR1 reads SEHNR; CDR2 reads FQNEAQ (reference sequence). CDR3 length: 15 residues.

This clonotype was counted at least ten times. This chain connects TRBV12-3 or TRBV12-4 to TRBJ2-3, with TRBD2 matching over 7 bases. The CDR3 extends over 16 amino acids. V shed 6 bases and J 1 base; nucleotides not matched to a gene: 10. Here the CDR3 reads CASSYGTNQGTDTQYF. In nucleotides, the CDR3 is TGTGCCAGCAGCTACGGGACTAACCAGGGCACAGATACGCAGTATTTT.

Of note for this clonotype: A far larger clone lies a single base away; this is likely a read error. V and J are TRBV7-9 and TRBJ2-7; no clear D. The germline CDR1 and CDR2 sequences are SEHNR and FQNEAQ (reference sequence). V was clipped by 5 bases and J by 3 bases, with 8 bases between them. The CDR3 contains 12 residues. The CDR3 is CASSQRNYEQYF. DNA for the CDR3: TGTGCCAGCAGCCAGAGGAACTACGAGCAGTACTTC.

As concerns this clonotype: A read error is possible here, since a much larger clone lies one base away. The V and J genes are TRBV12-3 or TRBV12-4 and TRBJ2-7; 14 bases align to TRBD2. The CDR3 runs to 19 residues. Losses at the gene ends were 6 bases for V and 9 bases for J; bases not matched to a gene: 22. In DNA, the CDR3 is TGTGCCAGCAGCTCCAGATCCGGACTAGCGGGAGGCCCCTTCCTGTCGCAGTACTTC. Its translation: CASSSRSGLAGGPFLSQYF.

This clonotype has a count of ten or more. The rearrangement links TRBV12-3 or TRBV12-4 to TRBJ2-1; D tentatively fits TRBD1 or TRBD2 (5 bases each). V was clipped by 6 bases and J by 8 bases, with 20 bases between them. The CDR3 runs to 15 residues. CDR3 protein: CASSHRDQLGDEQFF. Written as DNA, the CDR3 is TGTGCCAGCAGCCACCGGGACCAGCTCGGTGATGAGCAGTTCTTC.

This sequence joins TRBV3-1 and TRBJ1-5; 9 nucleotides align to TRBD1. V lost 4 bases to trimming and J lost 6 bases; unmatched junction nucleotides: 7. CDR3 length equals 15 residues. CDR1 and CDR2 from the germline V gene are LGHDT and YNNKEL (reference sequence). The DNA for the CDR3 is TGTGCCAGCAGCCCCTGGACAGGGGTGGGTCAGCCCCAGCATTTT. Translating it yields CASSPWTGVGQPQHF.

This clonotype was seen repeatedly, ten times or more. The J gene is TRBJ2-7, the V gene TRBV6-2 or TRBV6-3; D possibly corresponds to TRBD2 (6 bases). V was cut by 3 bases and J by 2 bases, with 14 bases left in between. The CDR3 contains 15 residues. Germline lookup yields CDR1 MNHEY and CDR2 SVGEGT. The CDR3 nucleotides read TGTGCCAGCAGTTATACAATTAGCGGAACCTACGAGCAGTACTTC. Protein sequence: CASSYTISGTYEQYF.

The chain recombines TRBV29-1 with TRBJ1-1; tentative D call: TRBD1 (6 bases). V was shortened by 8 bases and J by 7 bases, with 17 bases between the two germline ends. Germline V lookup: CDR1 SQVTM, CDR2 ANQGSEA. The CDR3 loop spans 12 amino acids. CDR3 sequence: CSLGGFYGEAFF. CDR3 nucleotides: TGCAGCCTAGGGGGTTTTTACGGTGAAGCTTTCTTT.

Ten or more counts support this clonotype. The rearrangement links TRBV20-1 to TRBJ2-7, with D possibly matching TRBD2 (6 bases). Germline CDR1 is DFQATT and CDR2 is SNEGSKA (reference sequence). The CDR3 length is 12 residues. CDR3 residues: CNAGTRTYEQYF. CDR3 in DNA: TGCAACGCCGGGACTCGAACCTACGAGCAGTACTTC.

This clonotype came up a few times. The chain carries TRBV6-1 and TRBJ2-5, with 7 bases fitting TRBD1. From germline, CDR1 is MNHNS and CDR2 SASEGT. The trim removed 4 bases at V and 5 bases at J, leaving 7 bases unmatched. The CDR3 loop spans 14 amino acids. CDR3 bases: TGTGCCAGCAGTGGACAGGGTAGTATCGAGACCCAGTACTTC. Translated: CASSGQGSIETQYF.